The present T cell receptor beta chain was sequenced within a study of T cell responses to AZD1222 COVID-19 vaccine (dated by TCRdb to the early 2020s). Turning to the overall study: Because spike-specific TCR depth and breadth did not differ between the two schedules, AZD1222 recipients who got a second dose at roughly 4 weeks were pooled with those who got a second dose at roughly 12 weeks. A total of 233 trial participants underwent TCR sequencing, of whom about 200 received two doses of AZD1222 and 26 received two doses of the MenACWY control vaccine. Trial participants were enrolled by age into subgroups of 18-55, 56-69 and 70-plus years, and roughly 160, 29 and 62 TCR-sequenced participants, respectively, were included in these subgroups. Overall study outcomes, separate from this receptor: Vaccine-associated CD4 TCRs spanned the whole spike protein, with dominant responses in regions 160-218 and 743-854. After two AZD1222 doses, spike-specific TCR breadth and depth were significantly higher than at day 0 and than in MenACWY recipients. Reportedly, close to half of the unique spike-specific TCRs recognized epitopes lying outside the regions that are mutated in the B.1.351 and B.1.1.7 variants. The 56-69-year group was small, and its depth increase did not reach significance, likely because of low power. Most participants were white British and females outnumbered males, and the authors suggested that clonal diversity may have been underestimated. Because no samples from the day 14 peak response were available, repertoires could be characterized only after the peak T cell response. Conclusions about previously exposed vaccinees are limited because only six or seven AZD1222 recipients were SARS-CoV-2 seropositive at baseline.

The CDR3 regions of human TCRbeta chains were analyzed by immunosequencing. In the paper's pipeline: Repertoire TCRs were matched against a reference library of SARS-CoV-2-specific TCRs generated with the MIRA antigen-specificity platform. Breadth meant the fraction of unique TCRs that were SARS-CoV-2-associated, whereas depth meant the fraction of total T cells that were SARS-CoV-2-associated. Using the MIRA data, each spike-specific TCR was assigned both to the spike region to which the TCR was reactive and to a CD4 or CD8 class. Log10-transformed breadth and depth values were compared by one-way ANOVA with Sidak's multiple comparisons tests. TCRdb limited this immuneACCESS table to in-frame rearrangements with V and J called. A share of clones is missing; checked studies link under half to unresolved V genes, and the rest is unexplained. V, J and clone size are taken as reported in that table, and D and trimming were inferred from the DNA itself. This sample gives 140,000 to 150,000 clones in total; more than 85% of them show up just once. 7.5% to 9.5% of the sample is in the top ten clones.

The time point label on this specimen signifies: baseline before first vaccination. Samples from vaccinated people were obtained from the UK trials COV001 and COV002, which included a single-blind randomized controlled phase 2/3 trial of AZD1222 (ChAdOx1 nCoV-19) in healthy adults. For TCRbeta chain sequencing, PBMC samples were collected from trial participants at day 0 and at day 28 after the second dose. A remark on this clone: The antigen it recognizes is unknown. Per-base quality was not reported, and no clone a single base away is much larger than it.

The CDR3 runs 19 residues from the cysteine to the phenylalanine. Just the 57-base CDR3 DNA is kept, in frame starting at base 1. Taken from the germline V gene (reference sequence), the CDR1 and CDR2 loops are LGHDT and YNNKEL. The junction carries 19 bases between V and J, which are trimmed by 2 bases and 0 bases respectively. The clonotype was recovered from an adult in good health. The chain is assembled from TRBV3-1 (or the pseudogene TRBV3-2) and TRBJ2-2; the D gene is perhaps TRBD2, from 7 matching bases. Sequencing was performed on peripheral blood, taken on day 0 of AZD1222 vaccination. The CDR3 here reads CASSQLRGIGGTNTGELFF. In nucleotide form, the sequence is TGTGCCAGCAGCCAATTGAGGGGGATCGGGGGGACGAACACCGGGGAGCTGTTTTTT.